This TCR beta chain is from a study of early T cells in non-severe SARS-CoV-2 infection. Study-level background: The input, bulk RNA from unsorted whole blood, was sequenced, and chains were unpaired. Findings and caveats of the study: Anti-spike CD8 specificities were favored by VDJdb matching, whose results missed private and CD4 specificities.

Unique molecular identifiers were affixed to single, distinct cDNA molecules. Via MiXCR, TCRdb re-called the 5' RACE reads, giving one row per CDR3 protein. The table lists roughly 100,000 distinct CDR3 sequences, over 9.5% of them singletons. This clonotype was seen only a few times. Its antigen is undetermined. The receptor was derived from an adult who was a healthcare worker with PCR-confirmed SARS-CoV-2 infection or an uninfected control (not recorded which). The starting material was whole blood, obtained at baseline.

CDR3 coding DNA: TGTGCCAGCAGCTCGAGGACAGGGGGACGGCAGCCCCAGCATTTT. Its translation: CASSSRTGGRQPQHF. The chain combines TRBV12-3 or TRBV12-4 with TRBJ1-5, with TRBD1 identical over 10 bases. Trimming cost V 6 bases and J 7 bases; bases outside gene matches: 9. The CDR3 length is 15 residues.